This entry lists 28 T cell receptor beta chains sequenced from one sample in a study of cytomegalovirus exposure and HLA in healthy donors. Amplification used 60 Vbeta primers and 13 Jbeta primers. Libraries were prepared by immunoSEQ multiplex PCR; TCRdb keeps only in-frame clonotypes and omits some of them. The sample carries about 130,000 clones, under 80% recorded once. Sample: PBMCs. These receptors all come from a man in his forties in good health and CMV-seropositive.

This chain joins TRBV29-1 and TRBJ2-2; 8 bases are a match to TRBD1. The CDR3 is 14 amino acids. Germline V CDR1 and CDR2: SQVTM, ANQGSEA. With 5 bases clipped from V and 3 bases from J, the junction kept 5 bases outside the gene matches. The CDR3 nucleotides read TGCAGCGTTAAGGGACAGGTTCACACCGGGGAGCTGTTTTTT. Its protein product is CSVKGQVHTGELFF.

The chain is built from TRBV5-4 and TRBJ2-1; D gene ambiguous. The CDR3 extends over 14 amino acids. Germline V lookup: CDR1 SGHNT, CDR2 YYREEE (reference sequence). V lost 0 bases and J lost 9, with 13 bases in between. Written as DNA, the CDR3 is TGTGCCAGCAGCTTGGAATCTACGCAGGCTGAGCAGTTCTTC. Translation: CASSLESTQAEQFF.

Only a few counts were recorded for this clone. V and J are TRBV5-4 and TRBJ1-4, with 9 bases identical to TRBD1. Per the germline V gene, CDR1 is SGHNT and CDR2 is YYREEE (reference sequence). V lost 4 bases, J lost 7 bases, and 5 bases stayed unmatched. This CDR3 has 14 amino acids. This CDR3 is CASSIDRGGEKLFF. The DNA for the CDR3 is TGTGCCAGCAGCATAGACAGGGGGGGTGAAAAACTGTTTTTT. The variable domain in full, completed from reference TRBV5-4 and TRBJ1-4, reads ETGVTQSPTHLIKTRGQQVTLRCSSQSGHNTVSWYQQALGQGPQFIFQYYREEENGRGNFPPRFSGLQFPNYSSELNVNALELDDSALYLCASSIDRGGEKLFFGSGTQLSVL.

The rearrangement joins TRBV18 to TRBJ2-6; 10 bases line up with TRBD2. CDR3 length equals 17 residues. The germline V gene encodes CDR1 KGHSH and CDR2 LQKENI. After removal of 9 bases from V and 1 base from J, the junction contained 9 bases not matched to a gene. DNA of the CDR3: TGTGCCAGGACCCTATCTAGCGGGAGTTCTGGGGCCAACGTCCTGACTTTC. This encodes CARTLSSGSSGANVLTF. Full variable domain (missing parts from reference TRBV18 and TRBJ2-6): NAGVMQNPRHLVRRRGQEARLRCSPMKGHSHVYWYRQLPEEGLKFMVYLQKENIIDESGMPKERFSAEFPKEGPSILRIQQVVRGDSAAYFCARTLSSGSSGANVLTFGAGSRLTVL.

This chain joins TRBV19 and TRBJ2-2; D unresolved. Between the trimmed V and J ends, which lost 2 bases and 5 bases, there was a span of 3 bases. The CDR3 sequence is 12 residues long. Germline CDR1 is LNHDA and CDR2 is SQIVND (reference sequence). The CDR3 DNA is TGTGCCAGTAGTATACTAACCGGGGAGCTGTTTTTT. Its translation: CASSILTGELFF. The variable domain in full, completed from reference TRBV19 and TRBJ2-2, reads DGGITQSPKYLFRKEGQNVTLSCEQNLNHDAMYWYRQDPGQGLRLIYYSQIVNDFQKGDIAEGYSVSREKKESFPLTVTSAQKNPTAFYLCASSILTGELFFGEGSRLTVL.

V gene TRBV4-1 combines with J gene TRBJ2-1; TRBD1 might be the D (5 bases). The CDR3 length is 12 residues. CDR1 and CDR2 from the germline V gene are MGHRA and YSYEKL. V shed 5 bases and J shed 9 bases, with 11 bases lying between them. The CDR3 coding sequence is TGCGCCAGCAGCATAACAAGGGGTGAGCAGTTCTTC. It is translated as CASSITRGEQFF.

The genes are TRBV11-2 and TRBJ2-4; D uncertain. The CDR3 has 14 amino acids. Germline loops: CDR1 SGHAT, CDR2 FQNNGV. V lost 1 base and J lost 6, with 10 bases in between. Here the CDR3 reads CASSLGSVLNIQYF. CDR3 nucleotides: TGTGCCAGCAGCTTAGGTAGTGTCTTAAACATTCAGTACTTC. Together with reference TRBV11-2 and TRBJ2-4, the CDR3 gives the full variable domain: EAGVAQSPRYKIIEKRQSVAFWCNPISGHATLYWYQQILGQGPKLLIQFQNNGVVDDSQLPKDRFSAERLKGVDSTLKIQPAKLEDSAVYLCASSLGSVLNIQYFGAGTRLSVL.

V gene TRBV7-9 combines with J gene TRBJ2-3; D gene uncertain. Trimming pared 4 bases from V and 5 bases from J, leaving 13 bases between. CDR1 and CDR2 from the germline V gene are SEHNR and FQNEAQ (reference sequence). The length of the CDR3 is 14 residues. The CDR3 spells CASSSILPRDTQYF. The CDR3 coding sequence is TGTGCCAGCAGCTCCATTCTACCGCGAGATACGCAGTATTTT.

CDR3 DNA: TGTGCCAGCAGTCCGACAGGGACTAATGAAAAACTGTTTTTT. Translated: CASSPTGTNEKLFF. The chain couples TRBV28 to TRBJ1-4; 7 bases are shared with TRBD1. V was pared by 5 bases and J by 2 bases, with 2 bases of the junction left unmatched. The germline CDR1 and CDR2 sequences are MDHEN and SYDVKM. The CDR3 runs 14 residues. Together with reference TRBV28 and TRBJ1-4, the CDR3 gives the full variable domain: DVKVTQSSRYLVKRTGEKVFLECVQDMDHENMFWYRQDPGLGLRLIYFSYDVKMKEKGDIPEGYSVSREKKERFSLILESASTNQTSMYLCASSPTGTNEKLFFGSGTQLSVL.

This clone was counted only a few times. This chain connects TRBV19 to TRBJ2-6; 10 bases agree with TRBD2. Germline V lookup: CDR1 LNHDA, CDR2 SQIVND (reference sequence). This CDR3 is 18 amino acids long. Unmatched junction bases numbered 9, after V lost 7 bases and J lost 0 bases. This chain's CDR3 is CASTPLAGVNSGANVLTF. In DNA, the CDR3 is TGTGCCAGTACCCCCCTAGCGGGAGTCAACTCTGGGGCCAACGTCCTGACTTTC. The variable domain in full, with the rest retrieved from reference TRBV19 and TRBJ2-6, is DGGITQSPKYLFRKEGQNVTLSCEQNLNHDAMYWYRQDPGQGLRLIYYSQIVNDFQKGDIAEGYSVSREKKESFPLTVTSAQKNPTAFYLCASTPLAGVNSGANVLTFGAGSRLTVL.

The chain uses TRBV7-9 and TRBJ2-2, with D possibly matching TRBD1 (7 bases). CDR3 length equals 14 residues. Germline lookup yields CDR1 SEHNR and CDR2 FQNEAQ (reference sequence). V was cut by 7 bases and J by 6 bases, with 15 bases left in between. The DNA for the CDR3 is TGTGCCAGCAACCCCAGGGGGGTTTCCGGGGAGCTGTTTTTT. Its protein is CASNPRGVSGELFF.

The V and J genes are TRBV4-3 and TRBJ1-1, with 7 nucleotides matching TRBD1. The J segment lost 1 base and the V segment lost 3 bases, leaving 2 bases of the junction unmatched. CDR3 length: 14 residues. The germline V gene encodes CDR1 LGHNA and CDR2 YSLEER. CDR3 sequence (DNA): TGCGCCAGCAGCCAGTACAGGGGGAACACTGAAGCTTTCTTT. Translated, it gives CASSQYRGNTEAFF.

The chain carries TRBV7-9 and TRBJ2-1, with TRBD2 identical over 10 bases. Germline assignment: CDR1 SEHNR and CDR2 FQNEAQ (reference sequence). The CDR3 runs 16 residues. Trimming at V came to 4 bases and at J to 8 bases, leaving 11 bases not matched to a gene. For the CDR3, the DNA is TGTGCCAGCAGCTCCGGACTAGCGGTAACTTCGGATGAGCAGTTCTTC. It specifies CASSSGLAVTSDEQFF.

This clone was seen a handful of times. CDR3 coding DNA: TGTGCCACCAGCAGAGATGGGACTATCATACATACGCAGTATTTT. This codes for CATSRDGTIIHTQYF. The chain links TRBV15 to TRBJ2-3, with 7 positions matching TRBD2. Germline-derived CDR1 and CDR2 are LNHNV and YYDKDF (reference sequence). With V trimmed by 0 bases and J by 7 bases, 7 bases remained unmatched. The CDR3 loop spans 15 amino acids.

This clone was counted only a few times. V and J are TRBV10-2 and TRBJ2-2; a possible D gene is TRBD2 (6 bases). The CDR3 sequence is 14 residues long. Looked up from germline, CDR1 is WSHSY and CDR2 is SAAADI. In nucleotides, the CDR3 is TGCGCAGGAGGGGCGGGGCCCTCCACCGGGGAGCTGTTTTTT. The encoded protein is CAGGAGPSTGELFF.

The chain is built from TRBV5-8 and TRBJ1-4; D is possibly TRBD1 (6 bases). This CDR3 region has 14 residues. The V gene's germline CDR1 is SGHTS and CDR2 YDEGEE. The ends were cut back, 5 bases at V and 5 bases at J, with 13 bases in the middle. CDR3 in DNA: TGTGCCAGCAGGCGGGGGCAGAGGAATGAAAAACTGTTTTTT. Translation: CASRRGQRNEKLFF.

The chain has TRBV6-5 and TRBJ2-5, with 8 bases identical to TRBD2. The V gene's germline CDR1 is MNHEY and CDR2 SVGAGI. Trimming took 9 bases from V and 9 from J; bases not matched to a gene: 15. CDR3 size: 14 residues. The CDR3 sequence: CASFTSGLNEAQYF. In DNA form, the CDR3 reads TGTGCCAGTTTTACTAGCGGATTGAATGAGGCCCAGTACTTC.

The rearrangement uses TRBV19 and TRBJ1-1, with 7 bases fitting TRBD1. The trim removed 7 bases at V and 1 base at J, leaving 9 bases unmatched. The CDR3 is 15 residues long. The germline V gene encodes CDR1 LNHDA and CDR2 SQIVND (reference sequence). The CDR3 protein is CASIKRDRWNTEAFF. Here the CDR3 DNA reads TGTGCCAGTATAAAAAGGGACAGATGGAACACTGAAGCTTTCTTT.

Turning to this clone: One end of the junction is discordant with germline, which a read error may explain. J is TRBJ1-1 and V is TRBV6-5; 7 nucleotides align to TRBD1. The CDR3 extends over 14 amino acids. The germline CDR1 and CDR2 sequences are MNHEY and SVGAGI. CDR3 DNA: TGTGCCAGCAGTTACGGCAGGGGGAACCCTGAAGCTTTCTTT. Translating it yields CASSYGRGNPEAFF.

The gene calls are TRBV30 and TRBJ2-1; no clear D. This CDR3 spans 15 amino acids. Between the trimmed V and J ends, which lost 0 bases and 0 bases, there was a span of 9 bases. Looked up from germline, CDR1 is GTSNPN and CDR2 is SVGIG (reference sequence). Here the CDR3 reads CAWSVGSSSYNEQFF. The DNA of the CDR3 is TGTGCCTGGAGTGTGGGCTCGAGCTCCTACAATGAGCAGTTCTTC.

CDR3 coding DNA: TGTGCCAGCAGTGAGCGGAGTACGCAGTATTTT. Its translation: CASSERSTQYF. V gene TRBV2 combines with J gene TRBJ2-3; no clear D. The length of the CDR3 is 11 residues. V was cut by 3 bases and J by 8 bases, with 6 bases left in between. Per germline, CDR1 SNHLY and CDR2 FYNNEI.

This sequence joins TRBV6-5 and TRBJ2-3; D possibly corresponds to TRBD2 (6 bases). With 5 bases removed from V and 1 base from J, the gap between germline ends came to 10 bases. This CDR3 comprises 14 residues. Germline CDR1 and CDR2: MNHEY and SVGAGI. The CDR3 sequence: CASSPERGTDTQYF. DNA for the CDR3: TGTGCCAGCAGTCCTGAGCGGGGCACAGATACGCAGTATTTT.

The chain uses TRBV5-1 and TRBJ2-1; the match to TRBD2 covers 8 bases. J gave up 5 bases and V 4 bases, and 5 bases lay outside the gene matches. CDR1 SGHRS and CDR2 YFSETQ come from the germline V gene. This CDR3 is built from 14 residues. The CDR3 DNA reads TGCGCCAGCAGCCAAGGCGGGGGGAACAATGAGCAGTTCTTC. Its protein is CASSQGGGNNEQFF.

The genes are TRBV9 and TRBJ2-2; D possibly corresponds to TRBD1 (6 bases). The germline gives CDR1 SGDLS, CDR2 YYNGEE. The V end was cut by 0 bases, the J end by 5 bases, with 8 bases between. The CDR3 consists of 14 residues. The CDR3 here is CASSVGTETGELFF. The DNA for the CDR3 is TGTGCCAGCAGCGTAGGGACAGAGACCGGGGAGCTGTTTTTT.

The table lists this clone with a count of one. The J gene is TRBJ1-3, the V gene TRBV30, with no clear D. The CDR3 covers 14 residues. Trimming cost V 4 bases and J 1 base, with 11 bases left between them. CDR1 is GTSNPN and CDR2 is SVGIG in the germline V gene (reference sequence). CDR3: CAWTLRTSGNTIYF. CDR3 DNA: TGTGCCTGGACCCTCCGCACTTCTGGAAACACCATATATTTT.

V and J are TRBV6-6 and TRBJ2-3; possible D gene TRBD2, 6 bases. From germline, CDR1 is MNHNY and CDR2 SVGAGI (reference sequence). This CDR3 has 16 residues. The ends were cut back, 3 bases at V and 0 bases at J, with 13 bases in the middle. CDR3 nucleotides: TGTGCCAGCAGTTATATTCCGGGGACTAGCACAGATACGCAGTATTTT. This encodes CASSYIPGTSTDTQYF.

This chain joins TRBV27 and TRBJ1-1; a possible D gene is TRBD1 (6 bases). CDR1 is MNHEY and CDR2 is SMNVEV in the germline V gene (reference sequence). Trimming removed 2 bases at V and 1 base at J, with 8 bases between. This CDR3 comprises 14 residues. CDR3: CASSLGQTNTEAFF. The CDR3 DNA reads TGTGCCAGCAGTTTAGGACAGACGAACACTGAAGCTTTCTTT.

As to this clone: This CDR3 fails to terminate in the conserved phenylalanine or tryptophan, so it likely reflects a read error. The chain couples TRBV4-1 to TRBJ1-6; D remains ambiguous. The CDR3 contains 17 residues. Germline loops: CDR1 MGHRA, CDR2 YSYEKL. V lost 0 bases and J 0 bases, leaving 9 bases between the germline ends. The CDR3 DNA reads as TGCGCCAGCAGCCAAGATAAAGGGAGCTCCTATAATTCACCCCTCCACCTT. Residues: CASSQDKGSSYNSPLHL.